This TCR beta chain was sequenced during a study of blood T cell repertoires in COVID-19. This CDR3 comprises 14 residues. Germline CDR1 and CDR2: MNHEY and SVGAGI. The V gene lost 6 bases and the J gene lost 9 bases, with 18 bases spanning the gap. Generated by immunoSEQ multiplex PCR, the TCRdb table keeps only in-frame clones and is missing some. This table has 240,000 or so clones, roughly 79% appearing once. This receptor was identified in a woman of 80 years or more with COVID-19, enrolled during active disease. The J gene is TRBJ2-1, the V gene TRBV6-5; no clear D gene. Sequencing used peripheral blood. The CDR3 reads CASSLIRTATEQFF. Written as DNA, the CDR3 is TGTGCCAGCAGCCTGATTAGAACAGCTACTGAGCAGTTCTTC.